These 5 T cell receptor beta chains originate from one sample sequenced in a study of T cell responses to AZD1222 COVID-19 vaccine. The assay was immunoSEQ multiplex PCR, and TCRdb's table has in-frame clones only and misses some. The sample lists around 130,000 clones, roughly nine tenths occurring once. The specimen comprised peripheral blood, sampled on day 0 of AZD1222 vaccination. All receptors come from an adult in good health.

J is TRBJ1-5 and V is TRBV20-1; the D is unclear. Looked up from germline, CDR1 is DFQATT and CDR2 is SNEGSKA (reference sequence). Trimming pared 3 bases from V and 9 bases from J, leaving 18 bases between. The CDR3 is made up of 14 amino acids. This chain's CDR3 is CSASRERVEGPQHF. DNA for the CDR3: TGCAGTGCTAGTAGGGAGAGGGTGGAGGGGCCCCAGCATTTT.

This clone was found once. This chain connects TRBV9 to TRBJ1-5; D call uncertain. Trimming took off 0 bases at V and 4 bases at J, with 11 bases between the two ends. The CDR3 covers 15 residues. Germline CDR1 reads SGDLS; CDR2 reads YYNGEE. CDR3 in amino acids: CASSVEGGLNQPQHF. The CDR3, as DNA: TGTGCCAGCAGCGTAGAAGGAGGACTTAATCAGCCCCAGCATTTT.

The genes are TRBV30 and TRBJ1-1, with 7 bases identical to TRBD1. Germline V gene lookup returns CDR1 GTSNPN and CDR2 SVGIG (reference sequence). Trimming at V came to 2 bases and at J to 0 bases, leaving 3 bases not matched to a gene. The CDR3 consists of 14 residues. As DNA, the CDR3 is TGTGCCTGGAGTTCCGGGACAGTGAACACTGAAGCTTTCTTT. Protein: CAWSSGTVNTEAFF. Filled out from reference TRBV30 and TRBJ1-1, the complete variable domain reads SQTIHQWPATLVQPVGSPLSLECTVEGTSNPNLYWYRQAAGRGLQLLFYSVGIGQISSEVPQNLSASRPQDRQFILSSKKLLLSDSGFYLCAWSSGTVNTEAFFGQGTRLTVV.

The V call is TRBV5-4, the J call TRBJ2-5, with a tentative D call TRBD1 (6 bases). V was cut by 0 bases and J by 5 bases, with 11 bases left in between. This CDR3 contains 14 residues. Germline CDR1 reads SGHNT; CDR2 reads YYREEE (reference sequence). CDR3 region: CASSLANREETQYF. CDR3 sequence (DNA): TGTGCCAGCAGCTTGGCCAACAGGGAGGAGACCCAGTACTTC.

J is TRBJ1-2 and V is TRBV6-2 or TRBV6-3, with D tentatively TRBD1 (5 bases). Between the trimmed V and J ends, which lost 2 bases and 6 bases, there was a span of 16 bases. The CDR3 is made up of 15 amino acids. Germline V lookup: CDR1 MNHEY, CDR2 SVGEGT. The CDR3, as DNA: TGTGCCAGCAGTTACACCCTAGCGGGGCTCGATGGCTACACCTTC. Amino acid sequence: CASSYTLAGLDGYTF.